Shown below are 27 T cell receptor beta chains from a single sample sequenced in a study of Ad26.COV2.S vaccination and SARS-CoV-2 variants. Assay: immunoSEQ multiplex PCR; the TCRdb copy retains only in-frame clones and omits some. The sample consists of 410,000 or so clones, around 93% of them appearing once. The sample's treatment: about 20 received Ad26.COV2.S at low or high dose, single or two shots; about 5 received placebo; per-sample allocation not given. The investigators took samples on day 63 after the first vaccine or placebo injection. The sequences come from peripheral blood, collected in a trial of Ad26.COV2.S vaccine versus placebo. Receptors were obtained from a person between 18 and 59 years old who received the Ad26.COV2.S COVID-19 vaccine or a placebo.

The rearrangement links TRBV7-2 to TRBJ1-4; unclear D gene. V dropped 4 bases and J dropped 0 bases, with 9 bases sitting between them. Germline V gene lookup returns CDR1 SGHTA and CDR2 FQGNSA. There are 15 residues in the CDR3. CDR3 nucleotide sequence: TGTGCCAGCAGCTCGGGGTTCTCAACTAATGAAAAACTGTTTTTT. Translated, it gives CASSSGFSTNEKLFF.

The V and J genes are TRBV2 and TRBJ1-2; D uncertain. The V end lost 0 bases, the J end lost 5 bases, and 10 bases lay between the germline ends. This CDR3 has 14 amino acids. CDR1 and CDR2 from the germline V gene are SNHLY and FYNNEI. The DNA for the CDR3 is TGTGCCAGCAGTGAAGCGCCCGCTGCTTATGGCTACACCTTC. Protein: CASSEAPAAYGYTF. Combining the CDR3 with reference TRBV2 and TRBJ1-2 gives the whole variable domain EPEVTQTPSHQVTQMGQEVILRCVPISNHLYFYWYRQILGQKVEFLVSFYNNEISEKSEIFDDQFSVERPDGSNFTLKIRSTKLEDSAMYFCASSEAPAAYGYTFGSGTRLTVV.

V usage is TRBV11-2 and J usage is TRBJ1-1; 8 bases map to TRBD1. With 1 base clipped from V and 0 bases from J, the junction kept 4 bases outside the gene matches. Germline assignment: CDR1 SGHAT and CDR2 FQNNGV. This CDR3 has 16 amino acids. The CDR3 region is CASSLVGTGMNTEAFF. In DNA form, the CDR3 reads TGTGCCAGCAGCTTAGTTGGGACAGGCATGAACACTGAAGCTTTCTTT.

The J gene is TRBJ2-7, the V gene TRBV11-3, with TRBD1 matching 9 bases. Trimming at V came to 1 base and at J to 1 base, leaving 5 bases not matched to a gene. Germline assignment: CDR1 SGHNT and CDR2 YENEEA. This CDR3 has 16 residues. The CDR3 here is CASSLGGQGRSYEQYF. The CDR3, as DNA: TGTGCCAGCAGCTTAGGGGGACAGGGTAGATCCTACGAGCAGTACTTC.

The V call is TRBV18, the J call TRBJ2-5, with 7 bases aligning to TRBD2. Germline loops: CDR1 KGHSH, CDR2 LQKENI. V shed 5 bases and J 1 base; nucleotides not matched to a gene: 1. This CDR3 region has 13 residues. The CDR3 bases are TGTGCCAGCTCAGGGACTACCCAAGAGACCCAGTACTTC. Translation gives CASSGTTQETQYF. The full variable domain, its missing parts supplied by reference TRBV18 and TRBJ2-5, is NAGVMQNPRHLVRRRGQEARLRCSPMKGHSHVYWYRQLPEEGLKFMVYLQKENIIDESGMPKERFSAEFPKEGPSILRIQQVVRGDSAAYFCASSGTTQETQYFGPGTRLLVL.

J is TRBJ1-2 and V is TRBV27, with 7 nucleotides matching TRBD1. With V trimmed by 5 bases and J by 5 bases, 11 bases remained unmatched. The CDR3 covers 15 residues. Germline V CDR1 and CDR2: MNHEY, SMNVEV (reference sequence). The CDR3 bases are TGTGCCAGCAGTCCGATCCGACAGGGCTGGTATGGCTACACCTTC. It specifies CASSPIRQGWYGYTF.

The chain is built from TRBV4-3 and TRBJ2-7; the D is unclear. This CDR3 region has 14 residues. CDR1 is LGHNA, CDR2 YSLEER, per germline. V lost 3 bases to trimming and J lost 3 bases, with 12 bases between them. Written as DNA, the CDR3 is TGCGCCAGCAGCCAGAACACGGAAAACTACGAGCAGTACTTC. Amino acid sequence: CASSQNTENYEQYF.

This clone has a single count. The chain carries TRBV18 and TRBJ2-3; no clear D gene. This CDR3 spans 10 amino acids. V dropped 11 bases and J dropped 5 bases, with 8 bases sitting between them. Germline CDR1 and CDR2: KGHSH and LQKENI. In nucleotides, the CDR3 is TGTGCCCTCGGGCGAGATACGCAGTATTTT. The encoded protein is CALGRDTQYF.

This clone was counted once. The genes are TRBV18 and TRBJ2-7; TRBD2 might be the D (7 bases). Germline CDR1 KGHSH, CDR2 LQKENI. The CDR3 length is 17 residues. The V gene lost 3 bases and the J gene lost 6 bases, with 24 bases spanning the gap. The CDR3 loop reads CASSPGNWRGGPSEQYF. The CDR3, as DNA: TGTGCCAGCTCACCGGGTAATTGGAGGGGGGGCCCTTCCGAGCAGTACTTC.

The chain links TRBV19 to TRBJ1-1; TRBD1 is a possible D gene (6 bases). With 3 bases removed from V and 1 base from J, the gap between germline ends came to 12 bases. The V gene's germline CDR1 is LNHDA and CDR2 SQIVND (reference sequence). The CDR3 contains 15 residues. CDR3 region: CASSIMGGANTEAFF. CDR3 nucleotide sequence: TGTGCCAGTAGTATTATGGGGGGGGCGAACACTGAAGCTTTCTTT.

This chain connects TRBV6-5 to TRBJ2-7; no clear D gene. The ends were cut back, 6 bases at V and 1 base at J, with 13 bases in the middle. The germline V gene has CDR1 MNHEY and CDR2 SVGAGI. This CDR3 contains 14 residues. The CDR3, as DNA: TGTGCCAGCAGCATGGAAAGAGGATCCTACGAGCAGTACTTC. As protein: CASSMERGSYEQYF.

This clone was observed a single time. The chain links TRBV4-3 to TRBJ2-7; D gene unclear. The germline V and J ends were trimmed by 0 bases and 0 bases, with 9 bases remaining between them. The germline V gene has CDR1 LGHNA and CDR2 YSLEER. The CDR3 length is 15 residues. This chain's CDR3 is CASSQDTDLSYEQYF. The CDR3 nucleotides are TGCGCCAGCAGCCAAGATACAGATCTCTCCTACGAGCAGTACTTC.

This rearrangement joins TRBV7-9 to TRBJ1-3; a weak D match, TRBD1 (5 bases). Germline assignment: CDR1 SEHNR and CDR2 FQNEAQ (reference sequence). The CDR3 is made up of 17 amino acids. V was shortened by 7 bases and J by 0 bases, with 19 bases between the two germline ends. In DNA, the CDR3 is TGTGCCAGCAACCAATGGTCCGGGGACGCCTCTGGAAACACCATATATTTT. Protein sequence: CASNQWSGDASGNTIYF.

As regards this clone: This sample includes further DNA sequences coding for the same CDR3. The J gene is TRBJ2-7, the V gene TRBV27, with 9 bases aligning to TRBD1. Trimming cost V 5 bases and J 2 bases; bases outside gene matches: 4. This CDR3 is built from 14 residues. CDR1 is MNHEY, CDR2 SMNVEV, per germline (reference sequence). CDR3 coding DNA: TGTGCCAGCAGTCTGGGACAGGGCCCCTACGAGCAGTACTTC. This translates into CASSLGQGPYEQYF.

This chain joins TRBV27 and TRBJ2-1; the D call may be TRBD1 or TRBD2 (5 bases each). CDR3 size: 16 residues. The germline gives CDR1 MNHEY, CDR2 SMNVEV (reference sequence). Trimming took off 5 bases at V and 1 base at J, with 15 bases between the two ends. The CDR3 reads CASSTPGRRSYNEQFF. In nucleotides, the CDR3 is TGTGCCAGCAGTACCCCGGGGCGACGGTCCTACAATGAGCAGTTCTTC.

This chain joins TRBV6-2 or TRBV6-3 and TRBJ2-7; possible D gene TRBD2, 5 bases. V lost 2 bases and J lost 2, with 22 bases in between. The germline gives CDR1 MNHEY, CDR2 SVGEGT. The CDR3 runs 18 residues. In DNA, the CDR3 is TGTGCCAGCAGTTACGCACCAATCCCTAGCCGAAAAGCCTACGAGCAGTACTTC. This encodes CASSYAPIPSRKAYEQYF.

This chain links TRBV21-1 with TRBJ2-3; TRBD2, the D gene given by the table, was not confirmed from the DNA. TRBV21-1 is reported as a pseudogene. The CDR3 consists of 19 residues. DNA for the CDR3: TGTGCCAGCAGCAGACCGGGACTAGCGGGATCGACTAGCACAGATACGCAGTATTTT. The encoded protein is CASSRPGLAGSTSTDTQYF.

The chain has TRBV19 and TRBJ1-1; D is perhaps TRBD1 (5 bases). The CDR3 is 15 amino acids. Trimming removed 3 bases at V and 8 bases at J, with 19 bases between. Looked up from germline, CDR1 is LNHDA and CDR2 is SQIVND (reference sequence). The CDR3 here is CASSMHKPTGGEAFF. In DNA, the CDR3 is TGTGCCAGTAGTATGCATAAACCCACTGGGGGGGAAGCTTTCTTT.

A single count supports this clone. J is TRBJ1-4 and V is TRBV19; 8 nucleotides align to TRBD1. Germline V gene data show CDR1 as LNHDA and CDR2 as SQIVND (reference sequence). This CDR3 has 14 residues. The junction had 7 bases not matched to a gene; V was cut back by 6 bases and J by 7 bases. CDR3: CASSRDRGGEKLFF. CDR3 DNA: TGTGCCAGTAGCCGCGACAGGGGTGGTGAAAAACTGTTTTTT.

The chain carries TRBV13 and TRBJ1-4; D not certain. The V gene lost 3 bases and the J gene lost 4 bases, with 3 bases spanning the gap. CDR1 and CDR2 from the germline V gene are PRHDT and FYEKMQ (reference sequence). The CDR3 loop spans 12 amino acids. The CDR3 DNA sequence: TGTGCCAGCAGCTTCCGTAATGAAAAACTGTTTTTT. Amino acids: CASSFRNEKLFF.

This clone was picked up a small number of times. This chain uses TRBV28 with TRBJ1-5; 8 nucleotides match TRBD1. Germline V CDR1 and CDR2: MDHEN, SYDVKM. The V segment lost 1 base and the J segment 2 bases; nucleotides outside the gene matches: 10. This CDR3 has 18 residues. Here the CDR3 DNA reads TGTGCCAGCAGTTTATCCCCTCGCTCGACAGGGGGCAATCAGCCCCAGCATTTT. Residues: CASSLSPRSTGGNQPQHF.

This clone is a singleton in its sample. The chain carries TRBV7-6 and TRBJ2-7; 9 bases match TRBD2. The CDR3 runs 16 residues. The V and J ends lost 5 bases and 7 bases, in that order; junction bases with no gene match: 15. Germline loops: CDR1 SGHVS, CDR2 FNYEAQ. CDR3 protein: CASSLETRGGAGEQYF. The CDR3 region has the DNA TGTGCCAGCAGCCTAGAAACTCGCGGGGGGGCGGGTGAGCAGTACTTC.

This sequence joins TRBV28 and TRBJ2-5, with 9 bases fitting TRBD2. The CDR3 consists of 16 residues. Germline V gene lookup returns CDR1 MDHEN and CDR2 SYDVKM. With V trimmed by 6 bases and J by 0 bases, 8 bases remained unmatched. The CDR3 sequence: CASSQQRGVHQETQYF. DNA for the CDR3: TGTGCCAGCAGCCAACAGCGGGGGGTACACCAAGAGACCCAGTACTTC.

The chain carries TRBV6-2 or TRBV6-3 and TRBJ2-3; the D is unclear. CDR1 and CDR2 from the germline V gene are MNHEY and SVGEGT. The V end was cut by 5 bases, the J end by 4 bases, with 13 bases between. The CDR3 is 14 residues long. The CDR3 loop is CASSRVDSADTQYF. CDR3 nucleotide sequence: TGTGCCAGCAGTAGGGTCGACTCGGCAGATACGCAGTATTTT.

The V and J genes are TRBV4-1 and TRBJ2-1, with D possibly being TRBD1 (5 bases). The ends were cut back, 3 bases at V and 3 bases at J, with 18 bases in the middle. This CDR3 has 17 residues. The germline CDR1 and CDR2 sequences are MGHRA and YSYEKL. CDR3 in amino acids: CASSHLRQGMGYNEQFF. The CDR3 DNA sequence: TGCGCCAGCAGCCACCTCCGCCAGGGTATGGGCTACAATGAGCAGTTCTTC.

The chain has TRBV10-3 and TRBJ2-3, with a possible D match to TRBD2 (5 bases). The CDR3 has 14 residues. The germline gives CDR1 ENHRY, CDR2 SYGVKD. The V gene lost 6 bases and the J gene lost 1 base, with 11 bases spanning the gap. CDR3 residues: CAIRRELGTDTQYF. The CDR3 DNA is TGTGCCATCAGGAGGGAGTTGGGCACAGATACGCAGTATTTT.

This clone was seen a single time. CDR3 bases: TGTGCCAGCAGCTACGGGGGGAGTAACTATGGCTACACCTTC. Amino acids: CASSYGGSNYGYTF. The J gene is TRBJ1-2, the V gene TRBV7-9; possibly TRBD1 for D (5 bases). Germline V gene sequence: CDR1 SEHNR, CDR2 FQNEAQ (reference sequence). V was clipped by 4 bases and J by 1 base, with 10 bases between them. The CDR3 is made up of 14 amino acids.